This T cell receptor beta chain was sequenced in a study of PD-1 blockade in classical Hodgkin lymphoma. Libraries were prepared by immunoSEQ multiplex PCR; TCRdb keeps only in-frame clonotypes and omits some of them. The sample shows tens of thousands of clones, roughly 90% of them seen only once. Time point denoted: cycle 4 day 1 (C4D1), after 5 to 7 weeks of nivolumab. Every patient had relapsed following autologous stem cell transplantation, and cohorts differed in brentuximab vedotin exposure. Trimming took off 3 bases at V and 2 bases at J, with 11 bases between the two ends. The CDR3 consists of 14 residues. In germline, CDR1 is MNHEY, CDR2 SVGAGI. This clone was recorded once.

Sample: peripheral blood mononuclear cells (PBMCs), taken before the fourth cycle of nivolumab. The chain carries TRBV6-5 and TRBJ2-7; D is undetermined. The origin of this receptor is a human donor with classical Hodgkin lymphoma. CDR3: CASSYYVGTYEQYF. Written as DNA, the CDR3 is TGTGCCAGCAGTTATTATGTCGGAACCTACGAGCAGTACTTC.